Below, one T cell receptor (beta chain) is given with its context. Its antigen remains unidentified. No clone much larger than this one lies a single base away; base qualities are absent. The 35 to 40 donors, aged about 6 to 95 years, were systemically healthy Caucasian individuals from Russia. Around 10 milliliters of peripheral blood were collected from each donor into EDTA-treated Vacutainer tubes. Ficoll-Paque density-gradient centrifugation was used to isolate PBMCs, with at least 7 million per sample. Trizol reagent was used to extract total RNA from the PBMCs, yielding at least 5 micrograms per sample. For every donor, flow cytometry on a PBMC aliquot measured the percentage of naive CD45RAhigh/CD27high T cells. The data belong to a study of blood T cells in healthy people across ages (dated by TCRdb to the mid-2010s). Describing the broader study: In model experiments, template switching captured about one uniquely barcoded TCR beta cDNA molecule for every two T cells. Using deep sequencing normalized with unique cDNA molecular identifiers, the study measured how TCR beta repertoire diversity changes with age. The donors were divided into four age groups: young (average around 16 years), middle-aged (approximately 39), aged (approximately 62) and long-lived (82). To avoid experimental bias, donors of different ages were spread randomly across the sequencing lanes. For two donors (one aged 18 to 30 and one aged 80 or older), the study analyzed two additional independent replicas of 1 million unique cDNA reads from the same blood draw.

Here is what the overall study found, with its caveats: Estimates of total diversity based on one million sequenced T cells were regarded as lower bounds and as underestimates. The percentage of naive T cells measured by flow cytometry correlated strongly with observed TCR beta diversity. The CMV infection status of donors was not known, potentially confounding age-related changes in expanded clonotypes. Conclusive comparison of naive and antigen-experienced compartments was prevented by the profiling of bulk unsorted PBMCs. Compared with the aged group, the long-lived group had more naive CD4+ T cells, fewer expanded clones and increased TCR diversity, a pattern suggesting age selection. Observed TCR beta diversity per million T cells fell roughly linearly with age, and a significant reduction was already apparent by age approximately 40.

Reading from cysteine to phenylalanine, the CDR3 counts 15 amino acids. Only the CDR3 part of the read is kept: 45 bases, read in frame from the first base. Taken from the germline V gene, the CDR1 and CDR2 loops are MDHEN and SYDVKM. Trimming takes 6 bases off V and 3 bases off J; junction bases not matched to a gene: 11. Library preparation employed 5' RACE. Sequencing was performed on an Illumina HiSeq 2500. A second PCR of about 6 to 12 cycles was performed with a sample-barcoded 5' primer and a J-beta primer mix. A unique molecular identifier was introduced onto each TCR beta cDNA molecule by a template-switch 5' adaptor carrying 12 random nucleotides. Each sample yielded at least 3 million CDR3-containing paired-end reads. First-strand cDNA was synthesized from all RNA with the Mint cDNA synthesis kit, primed by a TRBC-specific oligonucleotide. After uracil-DNA glycosylase treatment, a first 18-cycle PCR used universal primers M1SS and BC2_uni_R on all cDNA. The published analysis was carried out like this. For normalization, 1 million high-quality reads were randomly selected from each sample, with every read carrying a distinct molecular identifier. Reads sharing molecular identifiers were discarded rather than binned into consensus sequences. MiTCR, with a Q25 quality threshold and the strictest error-elimination algorithm, was used for CDR3 identification, clonotype clustering and error correction. A nonparametric unseen species model using Euler transformation provided a lower-bound estimate of total TCR beta diversity. TCRdb reanalyzed the raw reads on its own, using fastp at Q25 for trimming and MiXCR for clone calling, and kept in-frame beta chains. Every distinct CDR3 protein forms one entry, paired with its most common genes and DNA. TCRdb assigned the V and J calls; the authors' analysis was not used. The sample table contains 1.5 million to 2 million distinct CDR3 sequences; only one count was recorded for 28% of them. The ten largest clones take up 7.7% of the sample.

This chain joins TRBV28 to TRBJ2-7; 7 central bases correspond to TRBD1. The clonotype comes from a woman in her twenties or thirties in good health. The specimen was blood. The CDR3 reads as follows: CASSPMTGNRYEQYF. The DNA sequence is given as TGTGCCAGCAGCCCAATGACAGGGAACCGCTACGAGCAGTACTTC. This CDR3, with the reference TRBV28 and TRBJ2-7 proteins standing in past its ends, gives the full variable domain DVKVTQSSRYLVKRTGEKVFLECVQDMDHENMFWYRQDPGLGLRLIYFSYDVKMKEKGDIPEGYSVSREKKERFSLILESASTNQTSMYLCASSPMTGNRYEQYFGPGTRLTVT.